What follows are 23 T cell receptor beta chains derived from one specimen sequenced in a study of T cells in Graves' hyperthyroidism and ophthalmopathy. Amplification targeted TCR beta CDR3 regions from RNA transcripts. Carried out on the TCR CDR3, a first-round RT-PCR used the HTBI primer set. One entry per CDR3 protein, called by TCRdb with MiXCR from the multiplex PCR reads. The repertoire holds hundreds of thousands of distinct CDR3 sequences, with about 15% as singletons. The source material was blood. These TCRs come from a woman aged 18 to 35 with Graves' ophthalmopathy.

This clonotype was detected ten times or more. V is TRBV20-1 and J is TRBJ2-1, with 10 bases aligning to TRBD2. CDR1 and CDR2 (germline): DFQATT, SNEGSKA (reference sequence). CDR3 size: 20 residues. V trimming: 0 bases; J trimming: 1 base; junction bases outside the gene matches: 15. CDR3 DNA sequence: TGCAGTGCTAGAGATATTACGGGGAGCGGGGGGGCCAGGTCCTACAATGAGCAGTTCTTC. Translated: CSARDITGSGGARSYNEQFF.

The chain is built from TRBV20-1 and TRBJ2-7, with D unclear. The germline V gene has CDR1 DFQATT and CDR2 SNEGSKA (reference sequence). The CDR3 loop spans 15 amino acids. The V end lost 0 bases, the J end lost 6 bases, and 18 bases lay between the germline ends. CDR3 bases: TGCAGTGCTAGAGATGAGGCTGGGCCCCTAGTCGAGCAGTACTTC. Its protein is CSARDEAGPLVEQYF.

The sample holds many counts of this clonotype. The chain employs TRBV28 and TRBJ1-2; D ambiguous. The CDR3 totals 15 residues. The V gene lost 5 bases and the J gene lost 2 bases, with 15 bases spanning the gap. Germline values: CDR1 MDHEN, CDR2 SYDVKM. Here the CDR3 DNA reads TGTGCCAGCAGTAGGTCGGGCCAGACCAACTATGGCTACACCTTC. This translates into CASSRSGQTNYGYTF.

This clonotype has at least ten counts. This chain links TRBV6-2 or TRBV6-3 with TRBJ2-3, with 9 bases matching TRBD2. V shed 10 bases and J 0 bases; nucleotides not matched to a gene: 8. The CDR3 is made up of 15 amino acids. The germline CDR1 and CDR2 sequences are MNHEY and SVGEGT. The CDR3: CATKGGRASTDTQYF. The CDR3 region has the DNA TGTGCCACCAAGGGCGGGAGGGCGAGCACAGATACGCAGTATTTT.

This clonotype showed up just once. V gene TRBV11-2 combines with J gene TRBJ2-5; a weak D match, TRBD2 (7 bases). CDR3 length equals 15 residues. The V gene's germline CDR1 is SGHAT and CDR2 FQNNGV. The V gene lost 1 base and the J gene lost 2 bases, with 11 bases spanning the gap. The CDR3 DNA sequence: TGTGCCAGCAGCTTAGTTGGGGGGGCTCAAGAGACCCAGTACTTC. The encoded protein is CASSLVGGAQETQYF.

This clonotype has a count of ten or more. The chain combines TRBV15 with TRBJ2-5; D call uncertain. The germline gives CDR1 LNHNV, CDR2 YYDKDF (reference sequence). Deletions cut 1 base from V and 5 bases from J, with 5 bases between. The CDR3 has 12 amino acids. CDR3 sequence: CATSRGRETQYF. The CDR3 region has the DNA TGTGCCACCAGCAGAGGTCGTGAGACCCAGTACTTC.

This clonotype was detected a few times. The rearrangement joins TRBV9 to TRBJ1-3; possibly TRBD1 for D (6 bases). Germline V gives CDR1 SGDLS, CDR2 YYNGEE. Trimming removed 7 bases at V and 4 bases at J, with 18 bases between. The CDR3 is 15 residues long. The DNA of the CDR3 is TGTGCCAGCGCGTTCACTACAGGGAAGGGAAACACCATATATTTT. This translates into CASAFTTGKGNTIYF.

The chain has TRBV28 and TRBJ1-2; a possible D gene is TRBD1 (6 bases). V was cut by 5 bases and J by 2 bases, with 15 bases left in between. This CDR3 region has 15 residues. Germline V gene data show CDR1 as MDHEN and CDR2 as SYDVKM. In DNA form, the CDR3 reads TGTGCCAGCAGTAACTACCTAACAGGGAACTATGGCTACACCTTC. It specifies CASSNYLTGNYGYTF.

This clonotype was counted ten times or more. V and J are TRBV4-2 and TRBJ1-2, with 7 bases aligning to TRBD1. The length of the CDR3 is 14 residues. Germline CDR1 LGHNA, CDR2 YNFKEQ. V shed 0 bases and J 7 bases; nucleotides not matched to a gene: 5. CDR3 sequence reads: CASSQEDRVSGYTF. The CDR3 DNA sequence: TGTGCCAGCAGCCAAGAAGACAGGGTCTCTGGCTACACCTTC.

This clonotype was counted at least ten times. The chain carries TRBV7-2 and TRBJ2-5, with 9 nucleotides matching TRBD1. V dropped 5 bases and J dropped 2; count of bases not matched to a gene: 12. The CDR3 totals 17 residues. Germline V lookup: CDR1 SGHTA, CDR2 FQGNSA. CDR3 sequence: CASSRPPGTGLQETQYF. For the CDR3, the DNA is TGTGCCAGCAGCCGACCGCCCGGGACAGGGCTACAAGAGACCCAGTACTTC.

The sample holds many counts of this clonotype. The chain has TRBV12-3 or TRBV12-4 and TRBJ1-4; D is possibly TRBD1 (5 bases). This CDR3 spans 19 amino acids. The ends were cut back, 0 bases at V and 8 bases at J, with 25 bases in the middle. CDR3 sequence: CASSLASQKGSGEGEKLFF. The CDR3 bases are TGTGCCAGCAGTTTAGCGTCCCAGAAAGGATCGGGGGAGGGAGAAAAACTGTTTTTT.

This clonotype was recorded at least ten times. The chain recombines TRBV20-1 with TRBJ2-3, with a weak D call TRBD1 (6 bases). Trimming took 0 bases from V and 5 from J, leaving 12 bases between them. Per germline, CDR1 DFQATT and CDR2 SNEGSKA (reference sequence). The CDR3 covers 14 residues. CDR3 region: CSARDGRGEDTQYF. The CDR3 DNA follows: TGCAGTGCTAGAGATGGCAGGGGAGAAGATACGCAGTATTTT.

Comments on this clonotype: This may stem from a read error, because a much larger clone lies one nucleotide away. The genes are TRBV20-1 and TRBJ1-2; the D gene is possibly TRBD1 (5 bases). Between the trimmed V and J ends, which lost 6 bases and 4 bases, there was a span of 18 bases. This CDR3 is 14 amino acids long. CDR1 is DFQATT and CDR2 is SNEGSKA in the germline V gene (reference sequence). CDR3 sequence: CSAPVGGGGYGYTF. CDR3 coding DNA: TGCAGTGCCCCGGTGGGGGGGGGGGGCTATGGCTACACCTTC.

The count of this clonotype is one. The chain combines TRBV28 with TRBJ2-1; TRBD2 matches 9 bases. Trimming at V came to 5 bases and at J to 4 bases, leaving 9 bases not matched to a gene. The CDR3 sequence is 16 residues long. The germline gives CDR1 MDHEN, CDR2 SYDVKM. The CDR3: CASSTPLAGRYNEQFF. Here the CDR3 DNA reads TGTGCCAGCAGTACCCCTCTAGCGGGACGGTACAATGAGCAGTTCTTC.

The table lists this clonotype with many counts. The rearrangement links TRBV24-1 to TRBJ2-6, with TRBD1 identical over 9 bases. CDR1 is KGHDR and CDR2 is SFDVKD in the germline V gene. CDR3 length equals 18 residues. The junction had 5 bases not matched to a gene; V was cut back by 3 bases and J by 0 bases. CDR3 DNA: TGTGCCACCAGTGATAAACGGGACAGGGTCTCTGGGGCCAACGTCCTGACTTTC. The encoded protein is CATSDKRDRVSGANVLTF.

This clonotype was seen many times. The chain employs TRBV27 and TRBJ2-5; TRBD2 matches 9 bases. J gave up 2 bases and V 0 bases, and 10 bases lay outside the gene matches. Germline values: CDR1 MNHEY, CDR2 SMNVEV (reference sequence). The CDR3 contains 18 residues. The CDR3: CASSLSGGAGGRQETQYF. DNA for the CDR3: TGTGCCAGCAGTTTATCGGGGGGAGCGGGGGGCAGACAAGAGACCCAGTACTTC.

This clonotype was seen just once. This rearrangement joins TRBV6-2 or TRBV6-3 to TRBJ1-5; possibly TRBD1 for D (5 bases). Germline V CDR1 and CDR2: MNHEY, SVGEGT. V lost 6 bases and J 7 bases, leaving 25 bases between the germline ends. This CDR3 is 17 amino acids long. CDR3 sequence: CASRPLGTGGSRQPQHF. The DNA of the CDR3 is TGTGCCAGCAGACCCCTCGGGACGGGGGGAAGTCGGCAGCCCCAGCATTTT.

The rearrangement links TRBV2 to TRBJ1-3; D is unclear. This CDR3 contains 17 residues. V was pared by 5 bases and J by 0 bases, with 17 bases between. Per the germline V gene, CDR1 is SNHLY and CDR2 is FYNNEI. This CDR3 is CASSSRGRTLSGNTIYF. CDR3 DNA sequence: TGTGCCAGCAGTTCACGCGGCCGCACCCTCTCTGGAAACACCATATATTTT.

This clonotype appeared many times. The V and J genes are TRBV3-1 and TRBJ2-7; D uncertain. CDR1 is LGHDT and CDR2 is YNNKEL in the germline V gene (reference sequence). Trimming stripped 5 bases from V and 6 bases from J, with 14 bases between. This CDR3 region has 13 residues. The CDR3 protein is CASSDGPQLEQYF. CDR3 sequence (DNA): TGTGCCAGCAGCGACGGACCTCAGCTCGAGCAGTACTTC.

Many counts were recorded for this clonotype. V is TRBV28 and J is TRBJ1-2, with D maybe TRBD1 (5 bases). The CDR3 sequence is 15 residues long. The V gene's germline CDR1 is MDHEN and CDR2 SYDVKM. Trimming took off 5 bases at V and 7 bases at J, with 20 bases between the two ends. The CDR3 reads CASSTPGGEYGGYTF. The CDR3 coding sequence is TGTGCCAGCAGTACCCCGGGGGGGGAGTACGGTGGCTACACCTTC.

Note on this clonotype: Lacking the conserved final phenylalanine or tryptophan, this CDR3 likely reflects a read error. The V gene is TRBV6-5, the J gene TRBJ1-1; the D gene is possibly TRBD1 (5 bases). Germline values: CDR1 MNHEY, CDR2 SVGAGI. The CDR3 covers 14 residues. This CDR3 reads CASSYGGMNTEAFS. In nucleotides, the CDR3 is TGTGCCAGCAGTTACGGGGGAATGAACACTGAGGCTTTCTCT.

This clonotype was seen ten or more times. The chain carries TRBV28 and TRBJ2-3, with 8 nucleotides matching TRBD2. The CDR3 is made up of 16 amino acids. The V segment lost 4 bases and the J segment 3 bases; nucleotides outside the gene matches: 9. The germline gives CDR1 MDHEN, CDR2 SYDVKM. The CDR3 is CASSSSNGGETDTQYF. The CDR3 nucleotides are TGTGCCAGCAGTTCCTCGAACGGGGGGGAGACAGATACGCAGTATTTT. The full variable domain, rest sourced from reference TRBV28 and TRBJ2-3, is DVKVTQSSRYLVKRTGEKVFLECVQDMDHENMFWYRQDPGLGLRLIYFSYDVKMKEKGDIPEGYSVSREKKERFSLILESASTNQTSMYLCASSSSNGGETDTQYFGPGTRLTVL.

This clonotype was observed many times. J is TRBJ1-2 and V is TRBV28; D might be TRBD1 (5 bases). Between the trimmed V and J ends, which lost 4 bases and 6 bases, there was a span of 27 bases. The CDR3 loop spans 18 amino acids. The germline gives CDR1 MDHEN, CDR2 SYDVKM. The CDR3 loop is CASSSPIRARVGVDGYTF. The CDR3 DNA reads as TGTGCCAGCAGTTCCCCCATCCGGGCAAGGGTGGGGGTGGATGGCTACACCTTC.